The 20 T cell receptor beta chains presented below share a single source sample, sequenced in a study of cytomegalovirus exposure and HLA in healthy donors (dated by TCRdb to 2016 to 2017). Library generation was performed with the immunoSEQ multiplex PCR assay. The multiplex PCR relied on a mix of 60 forward primers for TCR Vbeta segments and 13 reverse primers for TCR Jbeta segments. TCRdb mirrors the immuneACCESS table, restricted to in-frame sequences. Some clones are absent from its copies; in checked studies, under half trace to an unresolved V gene, and the reason for the others is unknown. The sample contains approximately 180,000 clones, around 75% of them found a single time. Around 3% of the sample goes to the ten largest clones. Sequencing input: PBMCs. The receptors here all came from a male donor in good health and CMV-seronegative.

The chain couples TRBV6-5 to TRBJ2-7, with D maybe TRBD1 (6 bases). Germline loops: CDR1 MNHEY, CDR2 SVGAGI. CDR3 length: 15 amino acids. V was cut by 4 bases and J by 3 bases, with 16 bases left in between. The CDR3 nucleotides are TGTGCCAGCAGTTCCCAGGGGACGGGGAACTACGAGCAGTACTTC. It translates to CASSSQGTGNYEQYF.

The CDR3 DNA sequence: TGCAGTGCTACCTATTACAATGAGCAGTTCTTC. It is translated as CSATYYNEQFF. The chain is built from TRBV20-1 and TRBJ2-1; unclear D gene. Germline V lookup: CDR1 DFQATT, CDR2 SNEGSKA (reference sequence). Trimming took 4 bases from V and 4 from J, leaving 5 bases between them. The CDR3 is 11 amino acids.

The rearrangement uses TRBV19 and TRBJ1-1, with 8 bases that match TRBD1. Trimming cost V 8 bases and J 0 bases; bases outside gene matches: 11. The CDR3 loop spans 16 amino acids. The germline V gene has CDR1 LNHDA and CDR2 SQIVND (reference sequence). The CDR3 DNA is TGTGCCAGTTTGGACAGGGCTAGCTCCGTGAACACTGAAGCTTTCTTT. Protein sequence: CASLDRASSVNTEAFF. Full variable domain (remainder filled in from reference TRBV19 and TRBJ1-1): DGGITQSPKYLFRKEGQNVTLSCEQNLNHDAMYWYRQDPGQGLRLIYYSQIVNDFQKGDIAEGYSVSREKKESFPLTVTSAQKNPTAFYLCASLDRASSVNTEAFFGQGTRLTVV.

The genes are TRBV12-5 and TRBJ2-1; 7 positions agree with TRBD2. Germline V gene sequence: CDR1 LGHNT, CDR2 FRNRAP. V dropped 7 bases and J dropped 5; count of bases not matched to a gene: 8. The CDR3 loop spans 14 amino acids. The CDR3 spells CASATGTMDNEQFF. CDR3 sequence (DNA): TGTGCTAGTGCCACCGGGACTATGGACAATGAGCAGTTCTTC.

This chain links TRBV6-5 with TRBJ1-2; TRBD1 matches 7 bases. Germline-derived CDR1 and CDR2 are MNHEY and SVGAGI. The V and J ends lost 0 bases and 5 bases, in that order; junction bases with no gene match: 6. The length of the CDR3 is 15 residues. For the CDR3, the DNA is TGTGCCAGCAGTTACTCAGGGGGCAGTATTTATGGCTACACCTTC. Protein product: CASSYSGGSIYGYTF.

This clone was found once. The chain combines TRBV5-1 with TRBJ2-1; D gene unclear. The CDR3 covers 15 residues. From germline, CDR1 is SGHRS and CDR2 YFSETQ. Trimming took off 0 bases at V and 4 bases at J, with 11 bases between the two ends. CDR3 amino acids: CASSLEVAVYNEQFF. In DNA form, the CDR3 reads TGCGCCAGCAGCTTGGAAGTGGCGGTGTACAATGAGCAGTTCTTC.

As for this clone: The sample holds other DNA sequences that translate to the same CDR3. This chain uses TRBV7-3 with TRBJ1-5, with no clear D. Germline CDR1 reads SGHTA; CDR2 reads FQGTGA. Trimming removed 2 bases from V and 4 bases from J, with 6 bases in between. The CDR3 runs 13 residues. Here the CDR3 DNA reads TGTGCCAGCAGCTTAGATCGGAATCAGCCCCAGCATTTT. Encoded protein: CASSLDRNQPQHF.

This clone was seen only once. The rearrangement joins TRBV6-1 to TRBJ2-7; D gene unclear. V was pared by 3 bases and J by 0 bases, with 6 bases between. The germline V gene has CDR1 MNHNS and CDR2 SASEGT. This CDR3 region has 13 residues. As DNA, the CDR3 is TGTGCCAGCAGTGACTTATACTCCTACGAGCAGTACTTC. Amino acid sequence: CASSDLYSYEQYF.

The chain combines TRBV28 with TRBJ2-3, with D hard to call. V was shortened by 2 bases and J by 1 base, with 7 bases between the two germline ends. From germline, CDR1 is MDHEN and CDR2 SYDVKM. The CDR3 is 14 amino acids. The DNA of the CDR3 is TGTGCCAGCAGTTTAAAGGCGGGCACAGATACGCAGTATTTT. It is translated as CASSLKAGTDTQYF.

The chain employs TRBV28 and TRBJ1-6; D is unclear. CDR3 size: 14 residues. Germline V gives CDR1 MDHEN, CDR2 SYDVKM. The V and J ends lost 4 bases and 7 bases respectively, with 11 bases between them. This CDR3 reads CASSSWPQNSPLHF. The DNA of the CDR3 is TGTGCCAGCAGTTCGTGGCCGCAAAATTCACCCCTCCACTTT.

The gene calls are TRBV6-6 and TRBJ2-3; 11 bases fit TRBD2. Trimming cost V 6 bases and J 3 bases; bases outside gene matches: 8. Germline V gene data show CDR1 as MNHNY and CDR2 as SVGAGI (reference sequence). The CDR3 contains 16 residues. CDR3 sequence reads: CASRERTSGWTDTQYF. In DNA, the CDR3 is TGTGCCAGCAGAGAAAGGACTAGCGGGTGGACAGATACGCAGTATTTT.

This chain links TRBV6-5 with TRBJ2-7; D not resolved. Per the germline V gene, CDR1 is MNHEY and CDR2 is SVGAGI. V gave up 4 bases and J gave up 2 bases, with 15 bases separating them. This CDR3 spans 15 amino acids. CDR3 in amino acids: CASSFVSGIAYEQYF. CDR3 bases: TGTGCCAGCAGTTTCGTTTCGGGTATCGCCTACGAGCAGTACTTC.

This clone occurred a few times. The chain combines TRBV4-3 with TRBJ2-7; 8 bases fit TRBD1. Trimming cost V 4 bases and J 4 bases; bases outside gene matches: 6. Germline assignment: CDR1 LGHNA and CDR2 YSLEER. This CDR3 comprises 14 residues. CDR3 residues: CASSLGQGRYEQYF. CDR3 sequence (DNA): TGCGCCAGCAGCCTAGGACAGGGAAGGTACGAGCAGTACTTC.

This chain connects TRBV6-6 to TRBJ2-3; possible D gene TRBD2, 6 bases. Trimming cost V 2 bases and J 2 bases, with 8 bases left between them. Germline V gene lookup returns CDR1 MNHNY and CDR2 SVGAGI (reference sequence). The CDR3 loop spans 14 amino acids. The CDR3 is CASSYAGTTDTQYF. CDR3 nucleotides: TGTGCCAGCAGTTACGCGGGGACCACAGATACGCAGTATTTT.

The genes are TRBV6-5 and TRBJ2-7, with TRBD2 matching 10 bases. With 5 bases clipped from V and 5 bases from J, the junction kept 6 bases outside the gene matches. Germline V lookup: CDR1 MNHEY, CDR2 SVGAGI. The CDR3 totals 14 residues. This chain's CDR3 is CASSDGTSDNEQYF. The CDR3 nucleotides are TGTGCCAGCAGTGACGGGACTAGCGATAACGAGCAGTACTTC.

The chain is built from TRBV6-5 and TRBJ1-1; 8 nucleotides match TRBD1. V lost 6 bases and J lost 1; bases outside the gene matches: 4. This CDR3 has 14 residues. The germline V gene encodes CDR1 MNHEY and CDR2 SVGAGI. The chain's CDR3 is CASRFTGGNTEAFF. In DNA, the CDR3 is TGTGCCAGCAGGTTTACAGGGGGGAACACTGAAGCTTTCTTT.

The chain is built from TRBV19 and TRBJ1-4, with 8 bases that match TRBD1. The CDR3 extends over 14 amino acids. Trimming cost V 10 bases and J 4 bases; bases outside gene matches: 8. Germline CDR1 reads LNHDA; CDR2 reads SQIVND (reference sequence). CDR3 in amino acids: CATNQGAVNEKLFF. CDR3 nucleotides: TGTGCCACCAATCAGGGGGCAGTTAATGAAAAACTGTTTTTT. The entire variable domain, with the rest obtained from reference TRBV19 and TRBJ1-4, is as follows: DGGITQSPKYLFRKEGQNVTLSCEQNLNHDAMYWYRQDPGQGLRLIYYSQIVNDFQKGDIAEGYSVSREKKESFPLTVTSAQKNPTAFYLCATNQGAVNEKLFFGSGTQLSVL.

The CDR3 DNA follows: TGTGCCAGCAGCTTAGATCCCGGGATCAATGAGCAGTTCTTC. It codes for CASSLDPGINEQFF. The chain carries TRBV7-9 and TRBJ2-1; D is possibly TRBD2 (5 bases). The CDR3 covers 14 residues. From germline, CDR1 is SEHNR and CDR2 FQNEAQ (reference sequence). V lost 1 base, J lost 6 bases, and 10 bases lay in between.

V usage is TRBV11-1 and J usage is TRBJ2-3, with 10 bases identical to TRBD1. Germline CDR1 reads SGHAT; CDR2 reads FQDESV (reference sequence). The V gene end was trimmed by 5 bases and the J gene end by 2 bases; junction bases not matched to a gene: 4. The CDR3 is 15 amino acids. CDR3 sequence (DNA): TGTGCCAGCAGCCGGGGACAGGGGCTCACAGATACGCAGTATTTT. Amino acid sequence: CASSRGQGLTDTQYF. Full variable domain (rest looked up from reference TRBV11-1 and TRBJ2-3): EAEVAQSPRYKITEKSQAVAFWCDPISGHATLYWYRQILGQGPELLVQFQDESVVDDSQLPKDRFSAERLKGVDSTLKIQPAELGDSAMYLCASSRGQGLTDTQYFGPGTRLTVL.

This clone was detected only a few times. This chain joins TRBV5-5 and TRBJ2-2, with D possibly matching TRBD2 (6 bases). Germline V gene sequence: CDR1 SGHKS, CDR2 YYEKEE (reference sequence). With 3 bases removed from V and 6 bases from J, the gap between germline ends came to 9 bases. This CDR3 has 13 residues. Here the CDR3 DNA reads TGTGCCAGCAGCTACTCTAGCGCCGGGGAGCTGTTTTTT. It encodes CASSYSSAGELFF. Full variable domain (rest looked up from reference TRBV5-5 and TRBJ2-2): DAGVTQSPTHLIKTRGQQVTLRCSPISGHKSVSWYQQVLGQGPQFIFQYYEKEERGRGNFPDRFSARQFPNYSSELNVNALLLGDSALYLCASSYSSAGELFFGEGSRLTVL.